The T cell receptor beta chain under discussion was sequenced for a study of shared clonotypes between healthy human individuals. Genomic DNA of each subset was evenly split across several immunoSEQ plates. Using immunoSEQ multiplex PCR, the repertoire was profiled, and TCRdb retains in-frame clones only, with some absent. Among about 1.1 million clones listed, around 78% were seen once. Material for sequencing was memory CD4+ T cells from PBMCs. The subset denotes: CD45RA-negative fraction. This TCR was sampled from a man between 18 and 35 years old in good health. Some clones in this sample may be carry-over from other donors' samples.

The CDR3 reads CASSSLQGAGNTIYF. DNA of the CDR3: TGTGCCAGCAGCTCCTTACAGGGGGCTGGAAACACCATATATTTT. The chain carries TRBV5-5 and TRBJ1-3; TRBD1 aligns across 8 bases. CDR1 is SGHKS, CDR2 YYEKEE, per germline (reference sequence). The CDR3 is made up of 15 amino acids. Trimming at V came to 3 bases and at J to 2 bases, leaving 4 bases not matched to a gene.